This T cell receptor beta chain stems from a study of cytomegalovirus exposure and HLA in healthy donors. Overall study context: The platform used for the 120 validation repertoires matched that of the approximately 670 first-cohort repertoires, a later analysis reported.

CDR3 length: 11 amino acids. Looked up from germline, CDR1 is MGHRA and CDR2 is YSYEKL. Trimming removed 6 bases from V and 6 bases from J, with 7 bases in between. On this clone itself: Its target is not known.

General study points: The investigators catalogued 164 TCR beta chains as cytomegalovirus-associated. Most TCRs appeared rarely, but some public TCRs recurred in many donors.

Data came from immunoSEQ multiplex PCR; TCRdb stores just in-frame clones and leaves some out. The table lists 300,000 to 350,000 clones, approximately 88% of them singletons. The donors were members of the validation cohort comprising approximately 110 subjects, separate from the approximately 630-subject first cohort. The chain joins TRBV4-1 to TRBJ2-3; D remains unclear. What was sequenced was PBMCs. This clonotype was obtained from a man aged 25-45 years in good health and CMV-seronegative. The CDR3 sequence is CASRKEDTQYF. The CDR3 bases are TGCGCCAGCAGGAAGGAGGATACGCAGTATTTT.